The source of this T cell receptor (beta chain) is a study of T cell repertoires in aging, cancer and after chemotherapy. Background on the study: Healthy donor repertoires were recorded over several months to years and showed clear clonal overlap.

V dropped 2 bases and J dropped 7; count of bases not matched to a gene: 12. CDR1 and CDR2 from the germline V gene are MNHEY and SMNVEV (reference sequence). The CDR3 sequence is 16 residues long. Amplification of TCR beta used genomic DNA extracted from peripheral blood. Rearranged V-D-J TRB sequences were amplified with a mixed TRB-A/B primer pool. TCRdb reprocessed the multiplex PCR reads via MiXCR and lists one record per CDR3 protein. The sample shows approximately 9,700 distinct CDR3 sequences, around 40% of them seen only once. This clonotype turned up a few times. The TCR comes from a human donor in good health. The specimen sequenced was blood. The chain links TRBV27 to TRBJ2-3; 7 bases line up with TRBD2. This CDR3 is CASSLVGLGRQHTQYF. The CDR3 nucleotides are TGTGCCAGCAGTTTAGTTGGACTAGGGAGACAGCATACGCAGTATTTT.